This T cell receptor beta chain derives from a study of blood T cell repertoires in COVID-19. Per germline, CDR1 LNHDA and CDR2 SQIVND (reference sequence). Trimming took 10 bases from V and 3 from J; bases not matched to a gene: 7. The CDR3 runs 16 residues. Ages ranged from about 18 to 89 years, with residence in 24 US areas. How the authors handled the data: Amplification from reference gene primers served as the basis for estimated nucleated cell counts. TCRdb's copy holds only in-frame clones and misses some; the assay was immunoSEQ multiplex PCR. V and J calls and clone size are copied from that table; D and trimming were computed from the DNA. Of about 170,000 clones in the sample, roughly 90% are singletons; the top ten hold less than 0.85%.

The chain is built from TRBV19 and TRBJ2-1, with 15 bases fitting TRBD2. This sequence originates from a woman younger than 35 who had recovered from COVID-19. Sequenced input: PBMCs or T cells enriched from blood (not recorded which). The CDR3: CATGLAGGRIYNEQFF. The CDR3 region has the DNA TGTGCCACGGGACTAGCGGGAGGACGGATCTACAATGAGCAGTTCTTC.